This T cell receptor beta chain was found in a study of Graves' ophthalmopathy and Graves' hyperthyroidism. Amplification targeted the TCR beta CDR3 regions, with RNA transcripts as the source material. HTBI primers were used in a first-round RT-PCR, which preceded a second-round multiplex PCR. TCRdb itself ran the multiplex PCR reads through MiXCR, one entry per CDR3 protein. The sample lists 350,000 to 450,000 distinct CDR3 sequences, about 21% seen once, with under 3.5% in the top ten. This clonotype was recorded at least ten times. Additional autoimmune diseases, uncontrolled infections, pregnancy or lactation disqualified patients. Trimming stripped 0 bases from V and 1 base from J, with 5 bases between. CDR1 SGDLS and CDR2 YYNGEE come from the germline V gene. The CDR3 extends over 13 amino acids.

The clonotype comes from a woman between 18 and 29 years old with stable Graves' hyperthyroidism. This chain links TRBV9 with TRBJ2-7; no clear D gene. Sequences were obtained from peripheral blood. For the CDR3, the DNA is TGTGCCAGCAGCGTAGGAGAGTCCTACGAGCAGTACTTC. Protein sequence: CASSVGESYEQYF.